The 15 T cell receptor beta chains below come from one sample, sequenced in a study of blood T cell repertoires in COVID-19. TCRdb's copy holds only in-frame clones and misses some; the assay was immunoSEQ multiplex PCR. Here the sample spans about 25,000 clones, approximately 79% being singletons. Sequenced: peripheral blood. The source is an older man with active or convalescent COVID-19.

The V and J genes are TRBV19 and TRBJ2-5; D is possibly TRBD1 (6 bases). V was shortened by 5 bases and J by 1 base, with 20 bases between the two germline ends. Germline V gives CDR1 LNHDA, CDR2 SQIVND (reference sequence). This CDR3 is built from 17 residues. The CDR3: CASSLWTAPRGQETQYF. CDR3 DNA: TGTGCCAGTAGTCTATGGACAGCCCCCAGGGGCCAAGAGACCCAGTACTTC.

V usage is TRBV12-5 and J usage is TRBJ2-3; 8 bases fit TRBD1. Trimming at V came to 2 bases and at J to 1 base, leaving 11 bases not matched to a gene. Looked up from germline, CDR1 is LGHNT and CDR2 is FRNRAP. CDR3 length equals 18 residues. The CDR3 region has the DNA TGTGCTAGTGGTTTGTCCAGGAGCTCAGGGGGCCGCACAGATACGCAGTATTTT. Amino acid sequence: CASGLSRSSGGRTDTQYF.

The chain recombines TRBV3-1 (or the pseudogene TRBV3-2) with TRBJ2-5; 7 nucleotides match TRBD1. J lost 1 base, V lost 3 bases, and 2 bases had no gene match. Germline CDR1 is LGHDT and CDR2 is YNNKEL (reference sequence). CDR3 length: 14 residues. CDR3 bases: TGTGCCAGCAGCCACAGACAGGGCCAAGAGACCCAGTACTTC. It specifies CASSHRQGQETQYF.

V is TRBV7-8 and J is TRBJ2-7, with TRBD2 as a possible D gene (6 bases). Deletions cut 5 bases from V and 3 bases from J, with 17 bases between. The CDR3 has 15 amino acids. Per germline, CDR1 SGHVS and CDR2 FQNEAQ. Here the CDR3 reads CASSMREAAGYEQYF. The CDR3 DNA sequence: TGTGCCAGCAGCATGAGGGAGGCCGCGGGCTACGAGCAGTACTTC.

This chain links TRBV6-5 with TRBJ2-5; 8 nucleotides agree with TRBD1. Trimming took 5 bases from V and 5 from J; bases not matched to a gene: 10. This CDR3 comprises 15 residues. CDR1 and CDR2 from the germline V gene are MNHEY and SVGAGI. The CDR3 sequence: CASSPEPGGWETQYF. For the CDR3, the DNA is TGTGCCAGCAGTCCCGAGCCAGGGGGCTGGGAGACCCAGTACTTC.

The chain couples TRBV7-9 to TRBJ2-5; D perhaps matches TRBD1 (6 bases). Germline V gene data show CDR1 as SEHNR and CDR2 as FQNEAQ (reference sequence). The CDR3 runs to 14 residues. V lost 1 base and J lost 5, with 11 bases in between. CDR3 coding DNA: TGTGCCAGCAGCTTAGGTCAGGGGCAGGAGACCCAGTACTTC. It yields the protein CASSLGQGQETQYF.

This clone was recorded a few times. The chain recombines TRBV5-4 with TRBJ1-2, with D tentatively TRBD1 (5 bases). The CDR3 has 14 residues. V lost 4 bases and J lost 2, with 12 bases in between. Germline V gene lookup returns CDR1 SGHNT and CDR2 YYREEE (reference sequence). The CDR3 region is CASSPSGGNYGYTF. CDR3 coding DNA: TGTGCCAGCAGCCCGTCCGGGGGGAACTATGGCTACACCTTC.

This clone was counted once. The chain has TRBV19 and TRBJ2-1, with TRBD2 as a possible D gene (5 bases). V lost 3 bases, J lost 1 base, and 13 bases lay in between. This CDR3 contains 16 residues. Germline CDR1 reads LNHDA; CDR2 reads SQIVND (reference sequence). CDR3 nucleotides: TGTGCCAGTAGTATGTTAGGAGGAATATCCTACAATGAGCAGTTCTTC. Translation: CASSMLGGISYNEQFF.

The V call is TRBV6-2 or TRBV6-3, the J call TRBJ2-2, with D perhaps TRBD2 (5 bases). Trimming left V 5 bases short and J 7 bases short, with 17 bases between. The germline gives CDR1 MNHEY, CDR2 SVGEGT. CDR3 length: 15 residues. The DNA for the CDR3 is TGTGCCAGCAGTCGCACAGTAGTGGGAGTCGGGGAGCTGTTTTTT. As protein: CASSRTVVGVGELFF.

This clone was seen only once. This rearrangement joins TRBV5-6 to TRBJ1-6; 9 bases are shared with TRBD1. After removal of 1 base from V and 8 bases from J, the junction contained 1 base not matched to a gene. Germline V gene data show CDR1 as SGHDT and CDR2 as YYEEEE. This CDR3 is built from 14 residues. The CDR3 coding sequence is TGTGCCAGCAGCTTGTGGGACAGGGATTCACCCCTCCACTTT. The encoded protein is CASSLWDRDSPLHF.

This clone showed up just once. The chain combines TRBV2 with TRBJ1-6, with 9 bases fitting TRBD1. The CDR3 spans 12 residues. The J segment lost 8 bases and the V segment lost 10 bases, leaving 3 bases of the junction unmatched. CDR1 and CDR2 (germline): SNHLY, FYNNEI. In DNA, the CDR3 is TGTGCCACCGGGACAGGGTATTCACCCCTCCACTTT. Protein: CATGTGYSPLHF.

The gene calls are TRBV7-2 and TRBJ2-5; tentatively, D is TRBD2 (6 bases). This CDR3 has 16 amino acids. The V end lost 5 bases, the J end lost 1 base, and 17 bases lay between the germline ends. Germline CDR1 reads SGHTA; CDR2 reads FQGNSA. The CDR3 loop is CASSANRAGSQETQYF. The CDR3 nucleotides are TGTGCCAGCAGCGCCAACCGGGCGGGGTCCCAAGAGACCCAGTACTTC.

The CDR3 coding sequence is TGCAGCGTTGCGGGAACAACTAATGAAAAACTGTTTTTT. Its protein product is CSVAGTTNEKLFF. The chain employs TRBV29-1 and TRBJ1-4; D is uncertain. The CDR3 is 13 amino acids. Germline CDR1 and CDR2: SQVTM and ANQGSEA. V dropped 4 bases and J dropped 0 bases, with 6 bases sitting between them.

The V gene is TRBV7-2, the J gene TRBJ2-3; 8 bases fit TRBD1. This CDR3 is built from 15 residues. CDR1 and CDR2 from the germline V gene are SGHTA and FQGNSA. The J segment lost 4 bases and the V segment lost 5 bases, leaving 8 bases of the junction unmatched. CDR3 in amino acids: CASSLDRESSDTQYF. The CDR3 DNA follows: TGTGCCAGCAGCCTGGACAGGGAGTCTTCAGATACGCAGTATTTT.

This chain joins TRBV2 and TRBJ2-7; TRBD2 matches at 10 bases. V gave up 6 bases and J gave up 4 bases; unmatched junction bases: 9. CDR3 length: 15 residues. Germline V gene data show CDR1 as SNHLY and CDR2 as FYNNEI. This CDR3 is CASSLTSGAGYEQYF. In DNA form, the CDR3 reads TGTGCCAGCAGCTTAACTAGCGGGGCGGGGTACGAGCAGTACTTC.